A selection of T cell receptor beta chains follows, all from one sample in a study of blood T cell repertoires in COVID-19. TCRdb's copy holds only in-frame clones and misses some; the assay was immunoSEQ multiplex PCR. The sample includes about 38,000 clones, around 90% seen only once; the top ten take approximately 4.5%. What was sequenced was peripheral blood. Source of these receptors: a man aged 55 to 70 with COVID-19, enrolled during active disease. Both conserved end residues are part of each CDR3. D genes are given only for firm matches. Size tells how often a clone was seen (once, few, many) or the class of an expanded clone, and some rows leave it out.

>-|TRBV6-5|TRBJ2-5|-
TGTGCCAGCAGTTACTCTTCCAATCAAGAGACCCAGTACTTC
CASSYSSNQETQYF
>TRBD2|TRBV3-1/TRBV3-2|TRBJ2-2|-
TGTGCCAGCAGCCAAGGATGGACTAGCGGGTCCGGGGAGCTGTTTTTT
CASSQGWTSGSGELFF
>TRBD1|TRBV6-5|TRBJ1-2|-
TGTGCCAGCAGTTACACCGGGACAGTAGGAGGCTACACCTTC
CASSYTGTVGGYTF
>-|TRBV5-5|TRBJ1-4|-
TGTGCCAGCGGAGGGGAGGTGGCTGAAAAACTGTTTTTT
CASGGEVAEKLFF
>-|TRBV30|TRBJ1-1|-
TGTGCCTGGGAAAAACTGACAGGGAACACTGAAGCTTTCTTT
CAWEKLTGNTEAFF
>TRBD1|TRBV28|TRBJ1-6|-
TGTGCCAGCAGTTTACAGCCGGGACAGGGGGCACCCCTCCACTTT
CASSLQPGQGAPLHF
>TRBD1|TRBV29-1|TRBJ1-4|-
TGCAGCGTTGACGGGACAGGCGGGGGTGAAAAACTGTTTTTT
CSVDGTGGGEKLFF
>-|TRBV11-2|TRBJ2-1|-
TGTGCCAGCAGCTTGACTCAGAATGAGCAGTTCTTC
CASSLTQNEQFF
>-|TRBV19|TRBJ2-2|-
TGTGCCAGTAGGACTACCCGTCGAACCGGGGAGCTGTTTTTT
CASRTTRRTGELFF
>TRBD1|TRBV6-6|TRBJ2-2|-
TGTGCCAGCAGTCGAACCAGACAGGGTTTAACCGGGGAGCTGTTTTTT
CASSRTRQGLTGELFF
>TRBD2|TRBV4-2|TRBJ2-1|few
TGTGCCAGCAGCCCTATACAAGACAGGGCAAGCGGGAGGGCCCCCAATGAGCAGTTCTTC
CASSPIQDRASGRAPNEQFF
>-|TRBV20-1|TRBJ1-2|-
TGCAGTGCCGACACAGGGTATGGCTACACCTTC
CSADTGYGYTF
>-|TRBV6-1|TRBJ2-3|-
TGTGCCAGCAGTGAAGGGTTTTCTCAGTCAGATACGCAGTATTTT
CASSEGFSQSDTQYF
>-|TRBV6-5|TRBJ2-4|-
TGTGCCACTACCGAGCCCGGGGTCAACATTCAGTACTTC
CATTEPGVNIQYF
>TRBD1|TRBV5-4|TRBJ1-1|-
TGTGCCAGCAGCTTGGCCGGTACCAGGGGGCGGGATCGGAACACTGAAGCTTTCTTT
CASSLAGTRGRDRNTEAFF
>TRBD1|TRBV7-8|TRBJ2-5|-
TGTGCCAGCAGCACATCGGGACAGCCCCAAGAGACCCAGTACTTC
CASSTSGQPQETQYF
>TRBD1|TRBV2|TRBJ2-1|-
TGTGCCAGCAGTGGGGGGGCGCGGACAGGGTGGCTCTCAGACAATGAGCAGTTCTTC
CASSGGARTGWLSDNEQFF
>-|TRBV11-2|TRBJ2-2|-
TGTGCCAGCAGCTTAGATCCATTGGGGGAGCTGTTTTTT
CASSLDPLGELFF
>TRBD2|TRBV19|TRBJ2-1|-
TGTGCCAGTAGTTTAGCGGGAGCGGAAGGTGAGCAGTTCTTC
CASSLAGAEGEQFF
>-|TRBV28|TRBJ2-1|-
TGTGCCAGCAGTTTTAGCCGGACAGAGCAGTTCTTC
CASSFSRTEQFF
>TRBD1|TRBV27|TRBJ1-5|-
TGTGCCAGCAGCTCCGGGACAGGGGGAAGGAATCAGCCCCAGCATTTT
CASSSGTGGRNQPQHF
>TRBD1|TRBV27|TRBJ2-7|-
TGTGCCAGCAGTTTTGGGACAGGGACCTACGAGCAGTACTTC
CASSFGTGTYEQYF
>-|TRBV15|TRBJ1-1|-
TGTGCCACCGGGACTTCGAACACTGAAGCTTTCTTT
CATGTSNTEAFF
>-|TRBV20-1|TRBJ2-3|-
TGCAGTGCTAGTTTTTCGGGAGTAGCCCCAGATACGCAGTATTTT
CSASFSGVAPDTQYF
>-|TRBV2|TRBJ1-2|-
TGTGCCAGCAGTGAGACAGGCTACACCTTC
CASSETGYTF
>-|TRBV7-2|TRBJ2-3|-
TGTGCCAGCAGCGAGGAAGGCTCAGATACGCAGTATTTT
CASSEEGSDTQYF
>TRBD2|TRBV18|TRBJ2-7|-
TGTGCCAGCTCACCACCGGGACGCGGGACTAGCGGAGACTACGAGCAGTACTTC
CASSPPGRGTSGDYEQYF
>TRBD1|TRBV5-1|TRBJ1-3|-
TGCGCCAGCAGCGAGACACCGGGGACAGCCTCTGGAAACACCATATATTTT
CASSETPGTASGNTIYF
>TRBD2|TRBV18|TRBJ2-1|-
TGTGCCAGCTCACTAGCGGGAGTTGAGGATGAGCAGTTCTTC
CASSLAGVEDEQFF
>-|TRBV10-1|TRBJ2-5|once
TGCGCCAGCAGTGAGAACAGGGCGACCCAAGAGACCCAGTACTTC
CASSENRATQETQYF
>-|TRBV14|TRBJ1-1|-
TGTGCCAGCAGCCCCGGAACGGGGACTGAAGCTTTCTTT
CASSPGTGTEAFF
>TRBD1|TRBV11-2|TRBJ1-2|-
TGTGCCAGCAGCCCTTCGGGGACAGCAAAAGCGTATGGCTACACCTTC
CASSPSGTAKAYGYTF
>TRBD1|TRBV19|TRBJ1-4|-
TGTGCCATCCCTGACAGGGCGATGGAAAAACTGTTTTTT
CAIPDRAMEKLFF
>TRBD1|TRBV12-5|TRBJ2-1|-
TGTGCTAGTGGTTTGGGGACAGGGGGCTCGAATGAGCAGTTCTTC
CASGLGTGGSNEQFF
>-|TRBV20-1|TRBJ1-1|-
TGCAGTGCTAGGATGGCCTCTGAAGCTTTCTTT
CSARMASEAFF
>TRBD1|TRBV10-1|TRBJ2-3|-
TGCGCCAGCAGTCAGGACAGGAGCACAGATACGCAGTATTTT
CASSQDRSTDTQYF
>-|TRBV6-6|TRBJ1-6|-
TGTGCCAGCAGTTACTCGGAAGGGAGGAGTTCACCCCTCCACTTT
CASSYSEGRSSPLHF
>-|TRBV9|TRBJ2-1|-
TGTGCCAGCAGCATGACCATGACAGGTACCTACAATGAGCAGTTCTTC
CASSMTMTGTYNEQFF
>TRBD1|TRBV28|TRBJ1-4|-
TGTGCCAGCAGTAACCCGACAGGGAGGTTAGGAAAACTGTTTTTT
CASSNPTGRLGKLFF
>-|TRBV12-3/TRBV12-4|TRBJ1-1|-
TGTGCCAGCAGTTTAGACAGGGACACTGAAGCTTTCTTT
CASSLDRDTEAFF
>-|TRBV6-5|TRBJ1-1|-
TGTGCCAGCAGGCAGGTCACCAAGAACACTGAAGCTTTCTTT
CASRQVTKNTEAFF
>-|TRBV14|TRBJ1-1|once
TGTGCCAGCAGCCAAAGGGGTCGGAACACTGAAGCTTTCTTT
CASSQRGRNTEAFF
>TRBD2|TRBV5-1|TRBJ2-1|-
TGCGCCAGCAGGTCGGGACTAGCGGGGATTTATGAGCAGTTCTTC
CASRSGLAGIYEQFF
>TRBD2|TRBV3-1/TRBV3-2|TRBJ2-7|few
TGTGCCAGCAGCCAAGCGGGAGGGGGTTCCTACGAGCAGTACTTC
CASSQAGGGSYEQYF
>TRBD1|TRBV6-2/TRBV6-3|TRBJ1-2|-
TGTGCCAGCAGTTACTTCCAGGGGGATGGCTACACCTTC
CASSYFQGDGYTF
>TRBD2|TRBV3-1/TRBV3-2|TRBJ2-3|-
TGTGCCAGCAGCCCAGTAGCGGGGGTCACAGATACGCAGTATTTT
CASSPVAGVTDTQYF
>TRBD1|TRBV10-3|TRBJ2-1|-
TGTGCCACTCAGACAGGGACAATTAACAATGAGCAGTTCTTC
CATQTGTINNEQFF
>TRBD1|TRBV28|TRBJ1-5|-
TGTGCCAGCAGTTTATACGGGGACAGGGGTTATCAGCCCCAGCATTTT
CASSLYGDRGYQPQHF